The clone carrying this TCR beta chain was seen a single time. These data come from a study of shared clonotypes between healthy human individuals. Evenly divided among several immunoSEQ plates was the genomic DNA of each subset. Roughly 27,000 T cell genomes, or around 200 ng DNA, went into the sorted-subset replicate PCRs. The protocol was immunoSEQ multiplex PCR, while the TCRdb copy is restricted to in-frame clones and leaves out a portion. Of some 2,000,000 clones in the sample, 85% to 95% were seen once. Between the trimmed V and J ends, which lost 2 bases and 9 bases, there was a span of 14 bases. The CDR3 is made up of 15 amino acids. Germline assignment: CDR1 MNHEY and CDR2 SVGAGI.

The source of this sequence is a man between 18 and 35 years old in good health. Source material: naive CD4+ T cells sorted from blood. Subset reported: CD45RA+ positively selected. The chain uses TRBV6-5 and TRBJ1-6; D might be TRBD1 (5 bases). In DNA, the CDR3 is TGTGCCAGCAGTTACCTCGGACTAAGGGGTTCACCCCTCCACTTT. Translating it yields CASSYLGLRGSPLHF.